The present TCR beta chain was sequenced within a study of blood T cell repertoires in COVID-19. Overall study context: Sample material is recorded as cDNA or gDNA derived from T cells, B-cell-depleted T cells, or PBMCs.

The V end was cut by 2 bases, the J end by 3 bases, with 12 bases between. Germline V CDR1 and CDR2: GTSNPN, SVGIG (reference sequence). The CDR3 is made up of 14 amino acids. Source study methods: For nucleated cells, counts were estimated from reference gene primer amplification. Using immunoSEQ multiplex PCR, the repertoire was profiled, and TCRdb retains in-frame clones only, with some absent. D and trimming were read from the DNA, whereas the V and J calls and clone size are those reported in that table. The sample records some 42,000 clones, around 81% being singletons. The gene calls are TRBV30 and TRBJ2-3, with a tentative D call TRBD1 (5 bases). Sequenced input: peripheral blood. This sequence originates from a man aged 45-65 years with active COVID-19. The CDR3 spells CAWSSGAVTDTQYF. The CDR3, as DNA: TGTGCCTGGAGTAGTGGGGCGGTTACAGATACGCAGTATTTT.